These 19 T cell receptor beta chains were all obtained from the same sample, sequenced in a study of T cells after yellow fever vaccination. In TCRdb, the 5' RACE reads were re-called with MiXCR into one record per CDR3 protein. The data contain a few hundred thousand distinct CDR3 sequences, about 6.6% of them singletons. This sample comprised PBMCs, obtained around 45 days after the first yellow fever vaccination. Receptors originate from a man aged 18 to 29 who received the YFV17D yellow fever vaccine.

This clonotype was seen ten or more times. The chain links TRBV4-3 to TRBJ1-6, with unresolved D. Germline values: CDR1 LGHNA, CDR2 YSLEER. The CDR3 length is 16 residues. Between the trimmed V and J ends, which lost 1 base and 6 bases, there was a span of 13 bases. The CDR3 DNA reads TGCGCCAGCAGCCAAGGAAACGGCGCGATTAATTCACCCCTCCACTTT. It translates to CASSQGNGAINSPLHF.

This clonotype was detected ten times or more. No DNA is shown, since the ends of the CDR3 on it are uncertain; the CDR3 is the one TCRdb lists. V and J are TRBV27 and TRBJ1-1; TRBD1, the table's D call, was not compared with the DNA. In germline, CDR1 is MNHEY, CDR2 SMNVEV (reference sequence). From its first to its last residue, the CDR3 has 13 amino acids. The CDR3 spells CASSLGMGQGAFF.

V is TRBV9 and J is TRBJ1-2; TRBD1 agrees at 7 bases. Per germline, CDR1 SGDLS and CDR2 YYNGEE. The CDR3 is 14 residues long. V was pared by 4 bases and J by 1 base, with 4 bases of the junction left unmatched. The CDR3 spells CASSTGDSNYGYTF. For the CDR3, the DNA is TGTGCCAGCAGCACAGGGGACAGTAACTATGGCTACACCTTC.

There are a few counts of this clonotype. The V gene is TRBV12-3 or TRBV12-4, the J gene TRBJ2-7; D is unresolved. This CDR3 spans 12 amino acids. Trimming stripped 7 bases from V and 5 bases from J, with 12 bases between. CDR3 sequence: CASMWAGDEQYF. In DNA form, the CDR3 reads TGTGCCAGCATGTGGGCAGGAGACGAGCAGTACTTC.

There are a few counts of this clonotype. The rearrangement uses TRBV5-1 and TRBJ2-1, with D maybe TRBD2 (5 bases). The CDR3 extends over 14 amino acids. Trimming took 0 bases from V and 5 from J, leaving 9 bases between them. Per germline, CDR1 SGHRS and CDR2 YFSETQ. The CDR3 is CASSLGTEDNEQFF. CDR3 bases: TGCGCCAGCAGCTTGGGGACGGAGGACAATGAGCAGTTCTTC. The full variable domain, with the rest looked up from reference TRBV5-1 and TRBJ2-1, is KAGVTQTPRYLIKTRGQQVTLSCSPISGHRSVSWYQQTPGQGLQFLFEYFSETQRNKGNFPGRFSGRQFSNSRSEMNVSTLELGDSALYLCASSLGTEDNEQFFGPGTRLTVL.

The rearrangement uses TRBV4-3 and TRBJ2-7; 8 bases match TRBD2. In germline, CDR1 is LGHNA, CDR2 YSLEER. Trimming removed 0 bases from V and 4 bases from J; junction bases left unmatched: 5. The CDR3 runs 15 residues. The CDR3 DNA follows: TGCGCCAGCAGCCAAGAGGTCTTAGCGGGGTACGAGCAGTACTTC. Translating it yields CASSQEVLAGYEQYF.

This chain links TRBV28 with TRBJ2-5; D not certain. V dropped 5 bases and J dropped 4 bases, with 20 bases sitting between them. Per the germline V gene, CDR1 is MDHEN and CDR2 is SYDVKM. The CDR3 sequence is 16 residues long. The CDR3 region has the DNA TGTGCCAGCAGTCCCCCGGCCGGATATGGAAGAGAGACCCAGTACTTC. This sequence encodes CASSPPAGYGRETQYF.

This chain joins TRBV2 and TRBJ1-5; D uncertain. With 3 bases removed from V and 7 bases from J, the gap between germline ends came to 13 bases. The CDR3 has 14 residues. Germline V gene data show CDR1 as SNHLY and CDR2 as FYNNEI. The CDR3 DNA follows: TGTGCCAGCAGTGAGAATACCCGGAGACAGCCCCAGCATTTT. Protein sequence: CASSENTRRQPQHF.

This sequence joins TRBV20-1 and TRBJ2-1; TRBD2 matches at 11 bases. Trimming cost V 3 bases and J 0 bases; bases outside gene matches: 7. There are 17 residues in the CDR3. From germline, CDR1 is DFQATT and CDR2 SNEGSKA (reference sequence). The CDR3 nucleotides read TGCAGTGCTAGCTTAGCGGGGGGGTCGAGCTCCTACAATGAGCAGTTCTTC. It codes for CSASLAGGSSSYNEQFF.

The gene calls are TRBV12-3 or TRBV12-4 and TRBJ1-4; possibly TRBD1 for D (5 bases). Trimming pared 4 bases from V and 4 bases from J, leaving 7 bases between. The CDR3 covers 13 residues. The CDR3 bases are TGTGCCAGCAGTTGGCAGGGTAATGAAAAACTGTTTTTT. Translation: CASSWQGNEKLFF.

The chain links TRBV25-1 to TRBJ2-3, with D unclear. This CDR3 comprises 14 residues. V was cut by 6 bases and J by 2 bases, with 12 bases left in between. Germline V gives CDR1 MGHDK, CDR2 SYGVNS. The CDR3 is CASRPQVPTDTQYF. The CDR3 nucleotides read TGTGCCAGCAGGCCCCAGGTCCCCACAGATACGCAGTATTTT.

This chain uses TRBV9 with TRBJ2-7, with D tentatively TRBD1 (6 bases). Germline lookup yields CDR1 SGDLS and CDR2 YYNGEE. Trimming pared 4 bases from V and 2 bases from J, leaving 13 bases between. The CDR3 length is 14 residues. Here the CDR3 DNA reads TGTGCCAGCAGCCCCGGACAGTTAACCTACGAGCAGTACTTC. As protein: CASSPGQLTYEQYF.

In its sample, this clonotype was seen many times. The chain is built from TRBV5-1 and TRBJ2-1, with 13 bases matching TRBD2. CDR1 SGHRS and CDR2 YFSETQ come from the germline V gene. The CDR3 contains 17 residues. The V segment lost 0 bases and the J segment 2 bases; nucleotides outside the gene matches: 2. The CDR3 loop reads CASSLGLAGGPYNEQFF. CDR3 nucleotides: TGCGCCAGCAGCTTGGGACTAGCGGGGGGTCCCTACAATGAGCAGTTCTTC.

This clonotype was detected a few times. The V and J genes are TRBV4-1 and TRBJ2-1, with TRBD2 as a possible D gene (7 bases). CDR3 length: 15 amino acids. Germline CDR1 reads MGHRA; CDR2 reads YSYEKL. V was cut by 2 bases and J by 8 bases, with 16 bases left in between. CDR3: CASSQPRGRGDEQFF. The CDR3 DNA follows: TGCGCCAGCAGCCAACCCCGGGGGAGGGGGGATGAGCAGTTCTTC.

The rearrangement uses TRBV20-1 and TRBJ2-3, with D perhaps given as TRBD1 or TRBD2 (6 bases each). The CDR3 sequence is 14 residues long. In germline, CDR1 is DFQATT, CDR2 SNEGSKA (reference sequence). V lost 3 bases and J lost 0, with 10 bases in between. CDR3 loop: CSASPGASTDTQYF. In DNA, the CDR3 is TGCAGTGCTAGTCCGGGGGCGAGCACAGATACGCAGTATTTT.

This clonotype was counted a few times. The gene calls are TRBV4-3 and TRBJ2-1; the D gene is possibly TRBD1 (5 bases). The CDR3 sequence is 17 residues long. From germline, CDR1 is LGHNA and CDR2 YSLEER. V was shortened by 2 bases and J by 8 bases, with 22 bases between the two germline ends. The CDR3, as DNA: TGCGCCAGCAGCCAAACCCTAACACTACTTCAGGGCGATGAGCAGTTCTTC. Translation: CASSQTLTLLQGDEQFF.

This clonotype showed up many times. The rearrangement links TRBV5-1 to TRBJ2-3, with 9 bases aligning to TRBD1. Germline V gene data show CDR1 as SGHRS and CDR2 as YFSETQ. The CDR3 consists of 15 residues. The J segment lost 8 bases and the V segment lost 4 bases, leaving 11 bases of the junction unmatched. The CDR3 nucleotides are TGCGCCAGCAGCATTCGACAGGGGGTAGCGGCTACGCAGTATTTT. Translation gives CASSIRQGVAATQYF.

J is TRBJ1-5 and V is TRBV6-2 or TRBV6-3; maybe TRBD1 (5 bases). Germline V CDR1 and CDR2: MNHEY, SVGEGT. Trimming took 8 bases from V and 2 from J, leaving 25 bases between them. The CDR3 runs 18 residues. CDR3 region: CASWSPPGGRRGNQPQHF. The DNA for the CDR3 is TGTGCCAGCTGGTCTCCTCCGGGGGGGAGAAGAGGCAATCAGCCCCAGCATTTT.

The chain carries TRBV7-2 and TRBJ2-1, with D uncertain. The CDR3 spans 15 residues. Germline loops: CDR1 SGHTA, CDR2 FQGNSA. The ends were cut back, 6 bases at V and 0 bases at J, with 12 bases in the middle. The CDR3 spells CASREGLFSYNEQFF. The CDR3 coding sequence is TGTGCCAGCAGGGAAGGCCTGTTCTCCTACAATGAGCAGTTCTTC.